Listed below are T cell receptor beta chains from one sample, sequenced in a study of cytomegalovirus exposure and HLA in healthy donors. Profiling relied on immunoSEQ multiplex PCR, and the TCRdb table lists in-frame clones only, not all of them. The sample lists around 130,000 clones, approximately 72% occurring once. The sample comprised PBMCs. These receptors were obtained from a woman aged 55 to 70 in good health and CMV-seronegative. CDR3s include the opening cysteine and the closing phenylalanine or tryptophan. The D gene is left open where the match is weak. Clone size is shown for a subset of rows, as once, few, many or a class of expanded clone.

.	TRBV11-3	TRBD1	TRBJ2-7	CASSPWTGADEQYF	TGTGCCAGCAGCCCCTGGACAGGGGCAGACGAGCAGTACTTC
.	TRBV6-5	.	TRBJ2-2	CASSVTKNTGELFF	TGTGCCAGCAGTGTAACAAAGAACACCGGGGAGCTGTTTTTT
.	TRBV5-1	TRBD1	TRBJ2-2	CASSGGQGVRGELFF	TGCGCCAGCAGCGGGGGACAGGGTGTGCGGGGGGAGCTGTTTTTT
.	TRBV13	TRBD2	TRBJ2-5	CASSLGLAAETQYF	TGTGCCAGCAGCTTAGGACTAGCGGCAGAGACCCAGTACTTC
once	TRBV6-1	TRBD1	TRBJ2-7	CASLGQQSYEQYF	TGTGCCAGCCTGGGACAGCAATCCTACGAGCAGTACTTC
.	TRBV11-3	.	TRBJ2-1	CASSLGGPTYNEQFF	TGTGCCAGCAGCTTGGGGGGACCCACTTACAATGAGCAGTTCTTC
.	TRBV15	TRBD1	TRBJ2-3	CATRLTGTGTDTQYF	TGTGCCACCAGGCTTACCGGGACAGGCACAGATACGCAGTATTTT
few	TRBV4-2	TRBD2	TRBJ2-2	CASSLLAGGPGGELFF	TGTGCCAGCAGCCTACTAGCGGGGGGCCCGGGCGGGGAGCTGTTTTTT
.	TRBV5-6	.	TRBJ2-3	CASSFGGTSTDTQYF	TGTGCCAGCAGCTTTGGGGGGACTAGCACAGATACGCAGTATTTT
.	TRBV18	TRBD2	TRBJ2-5	CASSPQPSGAGTQYF	TGTGCCAGCTCACCTCAGCCTAGCGGGGCTGGGACCCAGTACTTC
.	TRBV11-2	TRBD1	TRBJ2-6	CASSPQRGTGGFRANVLTF	TGTGCCAGCAGCCCTCAAAGAGGGACAGGGGGATTTAGGGCCAACGTCCTGACTTTC
.	TRBV6-5	.	TRBJ1-4	CASSSGYQRTGYGLFF	TGTGCCAGCAGTTCGGGTTATCAGAGAACAGGGTATGGACTGTTTTTT
once	TRBV9	.	TRBJ2-2	CAGSVGPAGGTGELFF	TGTGCCGGCAGCGTAGGCCCAGCGGGCGGTACCGGGGAGCTGTTTTTT
few	TRBV5-1	TRBD1	TRBJ2-2	CASSRADRGTTGELFF	TGCGCCAGCAGCCGGGCCGACAGGGGTACCACCGGGGAGCTGTTTTTT
.	TRBV19	.	TRBJ2-5	CASSGGLRETQYF	TGTGCCAGTAGTGGAGGTTTGAGAGAGACCCAGTACTTC
.	TRBV7-8	.	TRBJ1-5	CASSLAGGSNQPQHF	TGTGCCAGCAGCTTAGCCGGGGGTAGCAATCAGCCCCAGCATTTT
.	TRBV7-2	.	TRBJ2-7	CASSHPGNEQYF	TGTGCCAGCAGCCATCCCGGGAACGAGCAGTACTTC
.	TRBV7-8	TRBD1	TRBJ1-6	CASSLAPDRVGSPLHF	TGTGCCAGCAGCTTAGCTCCGGACAGGGTAGGATCACCCCTCCACTTT
.	TRBV10-3	TRBD2	TRBJ2-7	CAISESGLVKGAYEQYF	TGTGCCATCAGTGAGTCGGGACTAGTTAAAGGGGCCTACGAGCAGTACTTC
.	TRBV5-1	.	TRBJ1-5	CASSEDSYSNQPQHF	TGCGCCAGCAGCGAGGACAGTTATAGCAATCAGCCCCAGCATTTT
.	TRBV7-8	TRBD1	TRBJ1-2	CASSSPGGGWRGYTF	TGTGCCAGCAGCTCTCCAGGGGGCGGGTGGAGAGGCTACACCTTC
few	TRBV6-5	.	TRBJ1-5	CASSESQPQHF	TGTGCCAGCAGTGAGTCTCAGCCCCAGCATTTT
.	TRBV19	TRBD1	TRBJ1-1	CASSIMGTANTEAFF	TGTGCCAGTAGTATTATGGGGACAGCCAACACTGAAGCTTTCTTT
few	TRBV15	.	TRBJ1-4	CATSTEYAKKLFF	TGTGCCACCAGCACGGAGTACGCAAAAAAACTGTTTTTT
.	TRBV7-2	.	TRBJ2-6	CASSLAFSSGANVLTF	TGTGCCAGCAGCTTAGCCTTCTCCTCTGGGGCCAACGTCCTGACTTTC
.	TRBV13	.	TRBJ1-5	CASSRGGGGNQPQHF	TGTGCCAGCAGCCGAGGGGGGGGAGGCAATCAGCCCCAGCATTTT
.	TRBV10-3	TRBD2	TRBJ2-3	CAISESGEGDTQYF	TGTGCCATCAGTGAGAGCGGGGAGGGGGATACGCAGTATTTT
few	TRBV6-6	TRBD1	TRBJ1-2	CASSYEQGRDYGYTF	TGTGCCAGCAGTTACGAACAGGGGCGTGACTATGGCTACACCTTC
.	TRBV5-4	TRBD1	TRBJ1-3	CASSSGGSGNTIYF	TGTGCCAGCAGTTCAGGGGGCTCTGGAAACACCATATATTTT
few	TRBV5-4	TRBD2	TRBJ2-2	CASSVRSGRMAGELFF	TGTGCCAGCAGTGTCCGTAGCGGGAGGATGGCCGGGGAGCTGTTTTTT
.	TRBV4-1	.	TRBJ2-1	CASSQVLGREQFF	TGCGCCAGCAGCCAGGTCCTTGGGCGTGAGCAGTTCTTC
.	TRBV6-1	TRBD1	TRBJ1-6	CASSGQGGPPLHF	TGTGCCAGCAGTGGACAGGGAGGTCCACCCCTCCACTTT